This TCR beta chain appears in the sequencing data of a study of T cell responses to AZD1222 COVID-19 vaccine. V was clipped by 0 bases and J by 3 bases; unmatched bases: 9. Germline V gives CDR1 LNHDA, CDR2 SQIVND (reference sequence). The CDR3 is made up of 18 amino acids. Study observations and caveats: Two AZD1222 doses significantly raised spike-specific TCR breadth and depth over controls.

This clone was detected only once. The antigen is undetermined. The data were produced by immunoSEQ multiplex PCR, yet TCRdb's version contains in-frame clones alone and is incomplete. The data contain some 130,000 clones, 75% to 90% of them seen just once; the ten biggest clones take up over 4%. The receptor comes from an adult in good health. The chain recombines TRBV19 with TRBJ1-1, with 11 bases fitting TRBD1. The sample was peripheral blood, taken on day 0 of AZD1222 vaccination. CDR3 sequence: CASSIDRTGGALYTEAFF. CDR3 bases: TGTGCCAGTAGTATAGATCGGACAGGGGGCGCATTATACACTGAAGCTTTCTTT.